The T cell receptor beta chain under discussion was sequenced for a study of blood T cell repertoires in COVID-19. As for the study in general: Sample material is recorded as cDNA or gDNA derived from T cells, B-cell-depleted T cells, or PBMCs.

Those enrolled in Seattle joined during active infection and were followed longitudinally afterward. The table came from immunoSEQ multiplex PCR; TCRdb's copy has only in-frame clones and leaves some out. The data show under 90,000 clones, with roughly 90% seen just once and around 7% held by the top ten. The germline gives CDR1 LNHDA, CDR2 SQIVND (reference sequence). This CDR3 region has 14 residues. The junction had 5 bases not matched to a gene; V was cut back by 6 bases and J by 3 bases. The sequence was obtained from a man aged 40-49 years with COVID-19, enrolled during active disease. The rearrangement links TRBV19 to TRBJ1-2; 9 positions agree with TRBD1. Sequencing input: peripheral blood. CDR3 in amino acids: CASSLGTGYYGYTF. The CDR3 DNA is TGTGCCAGTAGCCTCGGGACAGGGTACTATGGCTACACCTTC. Using reference TRBV19 and TRBJ1-2 for the parts outside the CDR3, the full variable domain is DGGITQSPKYLFRKEGQNVTLSCEQNLNHDAMYWYRQDPGQGLRLIYYSQIVNDFQKGDIAEGYSVSREKKESFPLTVTSAQKNPTAFYLCASSLGTGYYGYTFGSGTRLTVV.